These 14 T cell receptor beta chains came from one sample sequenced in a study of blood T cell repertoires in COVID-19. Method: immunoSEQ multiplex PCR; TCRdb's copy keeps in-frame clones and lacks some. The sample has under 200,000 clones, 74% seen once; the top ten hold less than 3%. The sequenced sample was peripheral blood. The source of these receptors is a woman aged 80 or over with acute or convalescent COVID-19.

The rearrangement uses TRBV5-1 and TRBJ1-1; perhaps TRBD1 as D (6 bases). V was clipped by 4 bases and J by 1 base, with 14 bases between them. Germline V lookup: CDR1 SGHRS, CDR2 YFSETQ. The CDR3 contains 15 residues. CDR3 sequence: CASSPVQGTNTEAFF. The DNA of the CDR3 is TGCGCCAGCAGCCCCGTGCAGGGGACGAACACTGAAGCTTTCTTT.

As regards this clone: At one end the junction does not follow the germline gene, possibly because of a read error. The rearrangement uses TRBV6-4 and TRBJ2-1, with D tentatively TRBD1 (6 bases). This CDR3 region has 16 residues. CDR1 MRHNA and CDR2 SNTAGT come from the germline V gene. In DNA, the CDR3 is TGTGCCAGCAGGGACTCCGGGACACTTTGCCACAATGAGCAGTTCTTC. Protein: CASRDSGTLCHNEQFF.

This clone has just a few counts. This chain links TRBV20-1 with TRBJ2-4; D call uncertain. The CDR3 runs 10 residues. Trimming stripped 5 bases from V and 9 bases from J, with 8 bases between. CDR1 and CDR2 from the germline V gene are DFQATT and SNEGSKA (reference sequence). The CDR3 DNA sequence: TGCAGTGCTGAGTACGGCATTCAGTACTTC. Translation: CSAEYGIQYF.

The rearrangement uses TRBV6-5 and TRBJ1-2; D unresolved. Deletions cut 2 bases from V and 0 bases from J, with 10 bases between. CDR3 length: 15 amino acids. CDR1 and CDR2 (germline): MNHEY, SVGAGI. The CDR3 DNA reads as TGTGCCAGCAGTTACGCGGAGTTGGCTAACTATGGCTACACCTTC. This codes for CASSYAELANYGYTF.

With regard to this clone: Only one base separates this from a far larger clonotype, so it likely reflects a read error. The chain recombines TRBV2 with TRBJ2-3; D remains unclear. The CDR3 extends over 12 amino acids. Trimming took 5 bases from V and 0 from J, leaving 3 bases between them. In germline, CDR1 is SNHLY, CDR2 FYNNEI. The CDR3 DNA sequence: TGTGCCAGCAGTTATAGCACAGATACGCAGTATTTT. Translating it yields CASSYSTDTQYF.

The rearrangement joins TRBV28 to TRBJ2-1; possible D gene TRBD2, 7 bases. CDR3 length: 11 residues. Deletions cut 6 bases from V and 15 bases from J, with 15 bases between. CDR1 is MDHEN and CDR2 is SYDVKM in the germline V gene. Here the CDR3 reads CASSQGREWFF. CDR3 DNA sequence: TGTGCCAGCAGCCAGGGGCGGGAGTGGTTCTTC.

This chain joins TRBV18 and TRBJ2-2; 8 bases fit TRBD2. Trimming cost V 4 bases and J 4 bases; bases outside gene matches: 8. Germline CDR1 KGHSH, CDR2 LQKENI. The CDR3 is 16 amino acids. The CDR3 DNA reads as TGTGCCAGCTCACAAGAAAGCGGGAGAAGCACCGGGGAGCTGTTTTTT. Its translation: CASSQESGRSTGELFF.

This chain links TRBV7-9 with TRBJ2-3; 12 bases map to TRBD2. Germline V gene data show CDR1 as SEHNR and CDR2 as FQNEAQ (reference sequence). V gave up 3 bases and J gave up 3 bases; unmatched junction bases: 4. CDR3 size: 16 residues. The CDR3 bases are TGTGCCAGCAGCTTGCCGACTAGCGGGAGAACAGATACGCAGTATTTT. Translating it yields CASSLPTSGRTDTQYF.

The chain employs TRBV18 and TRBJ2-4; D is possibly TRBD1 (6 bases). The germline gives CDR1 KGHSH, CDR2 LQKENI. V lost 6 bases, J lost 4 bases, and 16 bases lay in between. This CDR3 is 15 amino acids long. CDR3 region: CASSRPDRRKNIQYF. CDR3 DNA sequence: TGTGCCAGCTCCCGCCCAGACAGGAGAAAAAACATTCAGTACTTC.

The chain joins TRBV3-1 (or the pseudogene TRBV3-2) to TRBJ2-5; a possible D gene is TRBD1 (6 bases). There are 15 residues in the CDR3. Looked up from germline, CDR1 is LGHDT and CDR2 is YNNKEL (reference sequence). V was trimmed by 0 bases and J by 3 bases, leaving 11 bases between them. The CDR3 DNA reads TGTGCCAGCAGCCAAGATGTACAGGGAGAAGAGACCCAGTACTTC. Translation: CASSQDVQGEETQYF.

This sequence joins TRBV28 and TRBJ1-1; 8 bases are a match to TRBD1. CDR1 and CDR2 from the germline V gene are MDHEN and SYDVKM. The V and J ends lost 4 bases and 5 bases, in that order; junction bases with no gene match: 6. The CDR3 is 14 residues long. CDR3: CASSSGGVKTEAFF. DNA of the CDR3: TGTGCCAGCAGTTCAGGGGGCGTAAAGACTGAAGCTTTCTTT.

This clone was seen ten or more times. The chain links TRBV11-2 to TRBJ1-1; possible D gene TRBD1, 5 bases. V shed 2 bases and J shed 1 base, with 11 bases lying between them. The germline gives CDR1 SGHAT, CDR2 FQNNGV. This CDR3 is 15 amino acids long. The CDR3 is CASSLLAGTNTEAFF. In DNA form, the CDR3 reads TGTGCCAGCAGCTTACTTGCGGGGACGAACACTGAAGCTTTCTTT.

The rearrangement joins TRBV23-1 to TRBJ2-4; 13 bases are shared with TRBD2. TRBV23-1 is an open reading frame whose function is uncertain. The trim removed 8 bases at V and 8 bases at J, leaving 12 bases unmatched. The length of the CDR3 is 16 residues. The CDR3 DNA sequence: TGCGCCAGCTGGGGACTAGCGGGGCAGGAGGGGGACATTCAGTACTTC. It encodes CASWGLAGQEGDIQYF.

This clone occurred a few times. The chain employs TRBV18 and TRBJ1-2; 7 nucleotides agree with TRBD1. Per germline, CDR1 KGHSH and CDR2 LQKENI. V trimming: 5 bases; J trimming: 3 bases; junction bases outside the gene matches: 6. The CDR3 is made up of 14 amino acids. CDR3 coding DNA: TGTGCCAGCTCAACTTTAGGGGGCGACTATGGCTACACCTTC. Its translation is CASSTLGGDYGYTF. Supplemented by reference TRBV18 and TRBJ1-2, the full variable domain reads NAGVMQNPRHLVRRRGQEARLRCSPMKGHSHVYWYRQLPEEGLKFMVYLQKENIIDESGMPKERFSAEFPKEGPSILRIQQVVRGDSAAYFCASSTLGGDYGYTFGSGTRLTVV.